The entry below describes one T cell receptor (beta chain). The antigen is unknown. Each sample came from a Caucasian adult donor living in Nashville, Tennessee. These data belong to a study of shared clonotypes between healthy human individuals. Study summary: CD4 naive and CD4 memory each took three plates per donor, while CD8 naive took two and CD8 memory one.

V lost 5 bases and J lost 4; bases outside the gene matches: 6. The CDR3 covers 15 residues. Per germline, CDR1 SGHAT and CDR2 FQNNGV. Method: immunoSEQ multiplex PCR; TCRdb's copy keeps in-frame clones and lacks some. The profile shows over a million clones, roughly 96% of them singletons. Findings and limits, study-wide: A limitation of the genetic and exposure-history diversity represented arose from few donors.

Sample: naive CD4+ T cells sorted from blood. The subset denotes: CD45RA+ positively selected. The chain has TRBV11-2 and TRBJ1-4; TRBD1 aligns across 8 bases. This TCR was sampled from a man younger than 40 in good health. The CDR3 DNA reads TGTGCCAGCAGCCAGACAGGGGTTCGTAATGAAAAACTGTTTTTT. It encodes CASSQTGVRNEKLFF.